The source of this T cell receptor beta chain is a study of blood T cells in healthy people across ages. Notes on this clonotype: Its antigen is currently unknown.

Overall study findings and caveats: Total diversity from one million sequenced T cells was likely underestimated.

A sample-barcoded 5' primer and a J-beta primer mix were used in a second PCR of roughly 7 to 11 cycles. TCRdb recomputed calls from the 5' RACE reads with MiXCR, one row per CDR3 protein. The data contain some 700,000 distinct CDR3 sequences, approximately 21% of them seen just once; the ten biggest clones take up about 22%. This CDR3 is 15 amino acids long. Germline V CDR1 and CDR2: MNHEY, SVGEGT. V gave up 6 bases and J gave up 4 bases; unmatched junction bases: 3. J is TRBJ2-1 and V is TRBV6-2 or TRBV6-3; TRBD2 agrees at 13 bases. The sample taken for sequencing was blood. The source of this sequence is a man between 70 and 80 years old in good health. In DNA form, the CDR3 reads TGTGCCAGCAGGCGGACTAGCGGGGGATACAATGAGCAGTTCTTC. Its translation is CASRRTSGGYNEQFF.